Listed below are T cell receptor beta chains from one sample, sequenced in a study of blood T cell repertoires in COVID-19. Sequenced by immunoSEQ multiplex PCR; TCRdb stores in-frame clones only, minus some. The sample holds roughly 290,000 clones, around 87% seen once. The sample was PBMCs or T cells enriched from blood (not recorded which). These receptors were obtained from a woman aged 18-30 years with acute COVID-19. The CDR3 runs from the conserved cysteine through the conserved F or W. A D gene is named only where the DNA matches it firmly. Not all rows give a size; the values are once, few, many and, for expanded clones, a class.

NA	TRBV24-1	TRBJ2-1	NA	TGTGCCACCAGTGATTCGTGGGAGAGCTCCTACAATGAGCAGTTCTTC	CATSDSWESSYNEQFF
TRBD1	TRBV7-7	TRBJ1-3	few	TGTGCTAGCAGCACAAAAGGACAGGGGGCATTTGGAAACACCATATATTTT	CASSTKGQGAFGNTIYF
TRBD1	TRBV5-1	TRBJ1-5	NA	TGCGCCAGCAGCCGCGGGACAGGGGCTAATCAGCCCCAGCATTTT	CASSRGTGANQPQHF
NA	TRBV3-1/TRBV3-2	TRBJ1-6	once	TGTGCCAGCAGCCGAACCGGGACTCCGAATTCACCCCTCCACTTT	CASSRTGTPNSPLHF
TRBD2	TRBV27	TRBJ2-2	NA	TGTGCCAGCAGTCCCCTGGCGGGAGGGGGGCTAACCGGGGAGCTGTTTTTT	CASSPLAGGGLTGELFF
NA	TRBV7-9	TRBJ1-1	NA	TGTGCCAGCAGCTCTAGCGGGGGAGGGGGTGAAGCTTTCTTT	CASSSSGGGGEAFF
TRBD1	TRBV11-2	TRBJ1-1	once	TGTGCCAGCAGCCGGACAGGGAACATGAACACTGAAGCTTTCTTT	CASSRTGNMNTEAFF
NA	TRBV5-1	TRBJ2-1	NA	TGCGCCAGCAGCTTGGGTGCGGCCTACAATGAGCAGTTCTTC	CASSLGAAYNEQFF
TRBD2	TRBV6-2/TRBV6-3	TRBJ2-7	NA	TGTGCCAGCAGTACTCGACTAGCGGGAGGGATAAGGGAGCAGTACTTC	CASSTRLAGGIREQYF
TRBD1	TRBV19	TRBJ1-4	NA	TGTGCCAGTAGTGCGGGACAGGGGAGTGTTTTGGAAAAACTGTTTTTT	CASSAGQGSVLEKLFF
NA	TRBV18	TRBJ2-2	few	TGTGCCAGCTCCCAAGGGACACCGAACACCGGGGAGCTGTTTTTT	CASSQGTPNTGELFF
TRBD1	TRBV4-3	TRBJ2-7	NA	TGCGCCAGCAGCCAAGCCGGGACAGGGGCCTACGAGCAGTACTTC	CASSQAGTGAYEQYF
NA	TRBV6-5	TRBJ2-7	once	TGTGCCAGCAGAGAGGGAGTTTACGAGCAGTACTTC	CASREGVYEQYF
NA	TRBV7-9	TRBJ2-3	NA	TGTGCCAGCAGGCCCAATAGGAACTACGACGGACATTCGGACGATACGCAGTATTTT	CASRPNRNYDGHSDDTQYF
NA	TRBV24-1	TRBJ2-2	NA	TGTGCCACCAGTGATCCTGCGAGCCTTTCTGGGGAGCTGTTTTTT	CATSDPASLSGELFF
TRBD1	TRBV19	TRBJ2-5	NA	TGTGCCAGTAGTGACCAACAGGGGGCGAGGGAGACCCAGTACTTC	CASSDQQGARETQYF
TRBD2	TRBV5-1	TRBJ2-3	NA	TGCGCCAGCAGCTTGGGAGCGGGGGGCCTCTCCACAGATACGCAGTATTTT	CASSLGAGGLSTDTQYF
NA	TRBV10-1	TRBJ2-7	NA	TGCGCCAGCAGTCACAGGGAGGGCGAGCAGTACTTC	CASSHREGEQYF
NA	TRBV5-1	TRBJ2-1	few	TGCGCCAGCAGCTACTCCGGGGACAATGAGCAGTTCTTC	CASSYSGDNEQFF
TRBD1	TRBV18	TRBJ2-7	NA	TGTGCCAGCTCGAGGCCCGGGACAGGGGACTTCGAGCAGTACTTC	CASSRPGTGDFEQYF
TRBD2	TRBV6-5	TRBJ2-1	NA	TGTGCCAGCAATGGACTAGCGGGTCCAACCGGTGAGCAGTTCTTC	CASNGLAGPTGEQFF
TRBD2	TRBV6-5	TRBJ2-1	NA	TGTGCCAGCAGTTACAGCGGGAGTACCAACAATGAGCAGTTCTTC	CASSYSGSTNNEQFF
NA	TRBV29-1	TRBJ1-2	few	TGCAGCGTTCAGACTCAGAACTATGGCTACACCTTC	CSVQTQNYGYTF
NA	TRBV6-2/TRBV6-3	TRBJ2-7	NA	TGTGCCAGCAGTTACTCGGCCGGGGAGATCCCCTACGAGCAGTACTTC	CASSYSAGEIPYEQYF
NA	TRBV19	TRBJ2-7	NA	TGTGCCAGTAGCGCGGGACCTGTCTACGAGCAGTACTTC	CASSAGPVYEQYF
TRBD1	TRBV10-2	TRBJ1-1	once	TGCGCCAGCAGTGGGTCGAGACCTTTAGGACAGGGGGGTGAAGCTTTCTTT	CASSGSRPLGQGGEAFF
NA	TRBV19	TRBJ2-7	NA	TGTGCCAGTAGTAGCGGGATCTTCTACGAGCAGTACTTC	CASSSGIFYEQYF
NA	TRBV28	TRBJ2-7	NA	TGTGCCAGCAGTTTCTCTCTATGGTCATCCTCCTACGAGCAGTACTTC	CASSFSLWSSSYEQYF
NA	TRBV6-5	TRBJ2-7	NA	TGTGCCAGCAGCCGGGGGTACGAGCAGTACTTC	CASSRGYEQYF
TRBD1	TRBV19	TRBJ1-6	NA	TGTGCCAGTAGTCCAGGGGGCTTCTCCTATAATTCACCCCTCCACTTT	CASSPGGFSYNSPLHF
NA	TRBV18	TRBJ1-4	NA	TGTGCCAGCTCAACGCGAGGCAATGAAAAACTGTTTTTT	CASSTRGNEKLFF
TRBD2	TRBV3-1/TRBV3-2	TRBJ2-7	NA	TGTGCCAGCAGCCAACAAGCGGGAGTCTACGAGCAGTACTTC	CASSQQAGVYEQYF
NA	TRBV2	TRBJ2-2	NA	TGTGCCAGCAGTGAAATCCCTGGGAGCGGGGAGCTGTTTTTT	CASSEIPGSGELFF
NA	TRBV5-8	TRBJ1-2	NA	TGTGCCAGCAGCTTGTATCCGGGGGAGTATGGCTACACCTTC	CASSLYPGEYGYTF
TRBD2	TRBV7-6	TRBJ2-7	NA	TGTGCCAGCAGCCCCAGACTAGCATTTGAGCAGTACTTC	CASSPRLAFEQYF
NA	TRBV10-3	TRBJ2-2	few	TGTGCCATCAGGGGAGGGACACTGAACACCGGGGAGCTGTTTTTT	CAIRGGTLNTGELFF
NA	TRBV3-1/TRBV3-2	TRBJ1-1	NA	TGTGCCAGCAGTCCTGCACCGGGGACTGAAGCTTTCTTT	CASSPAPGTEAFF
TRBD2	TRBV4-1	TRBJ2-7	NA	TGCGCCAGCAGCTCCCGACGTTCCAGCGGGAGTAGTTACGAGCAGTACTTC	CASSSRRSSGSSYEQYF
TRBD1	TRBV7-9	TRBJ2-4	NA	TGTGCCAGCAGCCTCATGCACAGGGGAAGGGGAAACATTCAGTACTTC	CASSLMHRGRGNIQYF
TRBD1	TRBV30	TRBJ1-4	NA	TGTGCCTGGAGCACAGGGGGTGATAGTGAAAAACTGTTTTTT	CAWSTGGDSEKLFF
NA	TRBV29-1	TRBJ1-2	NA	TGCAGCGTTGACCGGGGGGCTGGGTATGGCTACACCTTC	CSVDRGAGYGYTF
NA	TRBV14	TRBJ2-2	few	TGTGCCAGCAGGGCATGGGGGCAGGACACCGGGGAGCTGTTTTTT	CASRAWGQDTGELFF
TRBD1	TRBV7-2	TRBJ2-7	NA	TGTGCCAGCAGCTCTTACAGGGGCTCCTACGAGCAGTACTTC	CASSSYRGSYEQYF
TRBD2	TRBV2	TRBJ2-7	NA	TGTGCCAGCTTTGCGGGAGGCTCCTACGAGCAGTACTTC	CASFAGGSYEQYF
TRBD1	TRBV5-1	TRBJ2-5	NA	TGCGCCAGCAGATACGGGACAGGGGATCAAGAGACCCAGTACTTC	CASRYGTGDQETQYF
NA	TRBV20-1	TRBJ1-6	NA	TGCAGTGCCCCATCAGGTTCACCCCTCCACTTT	CSAPSGSPLHF
TRBD1	TRBV5-1	TRBJ1-2	NA	TGCGCCAGCAGCTTGGCTACAGGGGGCGCCTATGGCTACACCTTC	CASSLATGGAYGYTF
TRBD2	TRBV7-2	TRBJ2-2	NA	TGTGCCAGCAGCTCAACGGGGGGGACCGGGGAGCTGTTTTTT	CASSSTGGTGELFF
TRBD1	TRBV4-1	TRBJ2-7	few	TGCGCCAGCAGCCAAGCTCCGGGACAGCCTACCTACGAGCAGTACTTC	CASSQAPGQPTYEQYF
TRBD1	TRBV11-2	TRBJ2-5	NA	TGTGCCAGCAGCTTAGTATCGGGACAGTTGATTGAGACCCAGTACTTC	CASSLVSGQLIETQYF
TRBD2	TRBV5-1	TRBJ2-7	NA	TGCGCCAGCAGCTCCGGGACTAGCGGCGCTACCTACGAGCAGTACTTC	CASSSGTSGATYEQYF
NA	TRBV12-3/TRBV12-4	TRBJ2-1	NA	TGTGCCAGCAGAAGAGTAAATGAGCAGTTCTTC	CASRRVNEQFF
NA	TRBV27	TRBJ2-7	NA	TGTGCCAGCAGTTCCCTAAAAGTACAGCCGGTTTGGGACGAGCAGTACTTC	CASSSLKVQPVWDEQYF
TRBD2	TRBV7-2	TRBJ2-1	NA	TGTGCCAGCAGCCCGGGACTAGCGGGAGGGCCGTGGGATGAGCAGTTCTTC	CASSPGLAGGPWDEQFF
TRBD1	TRBV7-2	TRBJ2-7	once	TGTGCCAGCAGCTTAAAGGGACAGGGGGCATACGAGCAGTACTTC	CASSLKGQGAYEQYF